The clone carrying this TCR beta chain has only one observation. What it binds is not known. This specimen comes from a study of graft-versus-host responses after intestinal transplantation. The overall study: Recipients had multivisceral, liver-intestinal, or isolated intestinal transplants. Study observations and caveats: Among recipient marrow samples, GvH clones were found; some appeared first in ileum or blood. Within the allografts of patients who had graft-donor T cell macrochimerism, graft-versus-host to host-versus-graft clonal ratios were high. Early post-transplant declines in HvG were associated with peak levels of circulating GvH clones.

Trimming at V came to 7 bases and at J to 6 bases, leaving 7 bases not matched to a gene. The CDR3 contains 14 residues. CDR1 is WSHSY and CDR2 is SAAADI in the germline V gene. Clones were read by immunoSEQ multiplex PCR, and TCRdb kept only the in-frame ones, dropping some. Altogether over a thousand clones are present, 83% being singletons, with the ten largest covering more than 7%. The V call is TRBV10-2, the J call TRBJ2-3; 10 nucleotides align to TRBD2. The sequence was obtained from a human patient who received an intestinal transplant, so some T cells may come from the graft donor. This material consisted of PBMCs, taken 7 days after intestinal transplantation. The CDR3 loop reads CASNLERGGDTQYF. For the CDR3, the DNA is TGCGCCAGCAACCTCGAGCGGGGGGGCGATACGCAGTATTTT.